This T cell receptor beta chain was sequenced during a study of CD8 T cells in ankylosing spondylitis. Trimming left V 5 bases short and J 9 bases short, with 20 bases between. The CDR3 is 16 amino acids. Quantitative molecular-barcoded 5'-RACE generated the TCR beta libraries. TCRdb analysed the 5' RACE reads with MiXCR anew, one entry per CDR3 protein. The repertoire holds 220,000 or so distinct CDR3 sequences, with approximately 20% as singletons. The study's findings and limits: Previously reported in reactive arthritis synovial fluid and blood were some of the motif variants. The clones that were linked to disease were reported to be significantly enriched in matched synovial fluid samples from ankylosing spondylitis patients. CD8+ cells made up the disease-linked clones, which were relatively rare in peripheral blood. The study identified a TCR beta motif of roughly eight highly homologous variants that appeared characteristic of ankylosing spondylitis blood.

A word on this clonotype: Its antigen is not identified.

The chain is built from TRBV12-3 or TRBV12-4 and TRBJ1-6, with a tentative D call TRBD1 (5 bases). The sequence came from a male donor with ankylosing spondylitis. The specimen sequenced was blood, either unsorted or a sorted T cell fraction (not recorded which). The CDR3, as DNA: TGTGCCAGCAGTCTGACAGCCCGTAGTTGGCTTTCACCCCTCCACTTT. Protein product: CASSLTARSWLSPLHF.